Presented here are 21 T cell receptor beta chains from one specimen sequenced in a study of T cell responses to AZD1222 COVID-19 vaccine. Sequencing was performed with immunoSEQ multiplex PCR; in TCRdb, only in-frame clones are kept and a portion is missing. The repertoire holds around 76,000 clones, with about 85% as singletons. The starting material was peripheral blood, obtained on day 0 of AZD1222 vaccination. These TCRs come from an adult in good health.

V is TRBV28 and J is TRBJ1-5, with a possible D match to TRBD1 (5 bases). The CDR3 is 14 amino acids. Germline lookup yields CDR1 MDHEN and CDR2 SYDVKM. The V and J ends lost 4 bases and 1 base respectively, with 8 bases between them. The DNA of the CDR3 is TGTGCCAGCAGTTCTGGGGGAAGCAATCAGCCCCAGCATTTT. This translates into CASSSGGSNQPQHF. Full variable domain (rest looked up from reference TRBV28 and TRBJ1-5): DVKVTQSSRYLVKRTGEKVFLECVQDMDHENMFWYRQDPGLGLRLIYFSYDVKMKEKGDIPEGYSVSREKKERFSLILESASTNQTSMYLCASSSGGSNQPQHFGDGTRLSIL.

CDR3 loop: CASSADGAYEQYF. DNA for the CDR3: TGTGCCAGCAGCGCGGACGGTGCCTACGAGCAGTACTTC. The rearrangement links TRBV25-1 to TRBJ2-7; no definite D call. Between the trimmed V and J ends, which lost 6 bases and 2 bases, there was a span of 11 bases. Per germline, CDR1 MGHDK and CDR2 SYGVNS. This CDR3 has 13 amino acids.

The chain links TRBV5-4 to TRBJ1-2; weak D call: TRBD1 (5 bases). CDR1 SGHNT and CDR2 YYREEE come from the germline V gene (reference sequence). There are 16 residues in the CDR3. The V and J ends lost 0 bases and 5 bases respectively, with 17 bases between them. The CDR3 sequence is CASSLEGESGGYGYTF. For the CDR3, the DNA is TGTGCCAGCAGCTTGGAAGGGGAGTCGGGGGGATATGGCTACACCTTC.

The rearrangement uses TRBV5-1 and TRBJ2-2; 12 nucleotides agree with TRBD1. There are 15 residues in the CDR3. Germline V lookup: CDR1 SGHRS, CDR2 YFSETQ. Trimming removed 4 bases from V and 5 bases from J; junction bases left unmatched: 3. CDR3 nucleotide sequence: TGCGCCAGCAGCCTGGGACAGGGGGCAACCGGGGAGCTGTTTTTT. Translation gives CASSLGQGATGELFF.

The CDR3, as DNA: TGTGCCAGCAGCTTACTCAGGGGGCACACTGAAGCTTTCTTT. Protein: CASSLLRGHTEAFF. The V gene is TRBV7-8, the J gene TRBJ1-1, with 8 bases aligning to TRBD1. Germline trimming cut 2 bases from V and 3 bases from J; bases unmatched to any gene: 2. The CDR3 contains 14 residues. The germline V gene encodes CDR1 SGHVS and CDR2 FQNEAQ.

The chain uses TRBV18 and TRBJ2-2, with 8 nucleotides matching TRBD1. The CDR3 is 15 amino acids. J gave up 4 bases and V 0 bases, and 1 base lay outside the gene matches. Germline V gives CDR1 KGHSH, CDR2 LQKENI. Written as DNA, the CDR3 is TGTGCCAGCTCACCACCGACAGGGGCCACCGGGGAGCTGTTTTTT. This codes for CASSPPTGATGELFF.

J is TRBJ2-3 and V is TRBV11-2, with D possibly matching TRBD1 (6 bases). Germline-derived CDR1 and CDR2 are SGHAT and FQNNGV. The CDR3 runs 15 residues. The V end lost 2 bases, the J end lost 0 bases, and 9 bases lay between the germline ends. The CDR3 DNA reads as TGTGCCAGCAGCTTATGGGGGACAAGCACAGATACGCAGTATTTT. Residues: CASSLWGTSTDTQYF.

J is TRBJ1-5 and V is TRBV2, with D hard to call. Trimming pared 1 base from V and 6 bases from J, leaving 7 bases between. Germline-derived CDR1 and CDR2 are SNHLY and FYNNEI. This CDR3 has 13 residues. In nucleotides, the CDR3 is TGTGCCAGCAGTGAAGGGTGGAGTCAGCCCCAGCATTTT. It translates to CASSEGWSQPQHF. Full variable domain (outside the CDR3, taken from reference TRBV2 and TRBJ1-5): EPEVTQTPSHQVTQMGQEVILRCVPISNHLYFYWYRQILGQKVEFLVSFYNNEISEKSEIFDDQFSVERPDGSNFTLKIRSTKLEDSAMYFCASSEGWSQPQHFGDGTRLSIL.

There are a few counts of this clone. This rearrangement joins TRBV11-2 to TRBJ2-5, with 7 bases fitting TRBD1. The trim removed 5 bases at V and 4 bases at J, leaving 4 bases unmatched. The germline CDR1 and CDR2 sequences are SGHAT and FQNNGV. The CDR3 is made up of 13 amino acids. CDR3 region: CASSPTGPETQYF. The CDR3 DNA is TGTGCCAGCAGCCCGACAGGGCCAGAGACCCAGTACTTC.

This sequence joins TRBV5-4 and TRBJ2-1; D may correspond to TRBD1 or TRBD2 (6 bases each). Germline assignment: CDR1 SGHNT and CDR2 YYREEE (reference sequence). The CDR3 is 14 amino acids. Deletions cut 2 bases from V and 8 bases from J, with 14 bases between. The CDR3 nucleotides read TGTGCCAGCAGCTTAAAACAGGGCGGGGATGAGCAGTTCTTC. Protein product: CASSLKQGGDEQFF.

The V and J genes are TRBV3-1 (or the pseudogene TRBV3-2) and TRBJ1-2; D remains unclear. CDR1 and CDR2 (germline): LGHDT, YNNKEL (reference sequence). Trimming stripped 1 base from V and 3 bases from J, with 3 bases between. The CDR3 totals 12 residues. This chain's CDR3 is CASSQGHYGYTF. In DNA form, the CDR3 reads TGTGCCAGCAGCCAAGGACACTATGGCTACACCTTC.

The J gene is TRBJ1-2, the V gene TRBV25-1, with D uncertain. This CDR3 is built from 10 residues. Germline V lookup: CDR1 MGHDK, CDR2 SYGVNS. V was shortened by 5 bases and J by 5 bases, with 3 bases between the two germline ends. The CDR3, as DNA: TGTGCCAGCAGTTTGTATGGCTACACCTTC. Amino acids: CASSLYGYTF.

The chain carries TRBV7-2 and TRBJ2-1; 10 bases fit TRBD1. The V segment lost 4 bases and the J segment 4 bases; nucleotides outside the gene matches: 7. The germline V gene encodes CDR1 SGHTA and CDR2 FQGNSA. The CDR3 runs to 16 residues. The CDR3 protein is CASSWAGTGAYNEQFF. The CDR3 region has the DNA TGTGCCAGCAGCTGGGCAGGGACAGGGGCGTACAATGAGCAGTTCTTC.

This chain links TRBV7-6 with TRBJ2-2; D gene ambiguous. The CDR3 is 17 residues long. V was trimmed by 5 bases and J by 7 bases, leaving 23 bases between them. From germline, CDR1 is SGHVS and CDR2 FNYEAQ. Here the CDR3 DNA reads TGTGCCAGCAGCGATCGTATGGTATTAAACAGCCACGGGGAGCTGTTTTTT. Its translation: CASSDRMVLNSHGELFF.

The chain has TRBV6-2 or TRBV6-3 and TRBJ2-7, with 10 bases that match TRBD2. V shed 6 bases and J 0 bases; nucleotides not matched to a gene: 11. Germline-derived CDR1 and CDR2 are MNHEY and SVGEGT. The CDR3 extends over 17 amino acids. CDR3 in amino acids: CASSNRASGGGSYEQYF. CDR3 DNA sequence: TGTGCCAGCAGCAACCGCGCTAGCGGGGGAGGCTCCTACGAGCAGTACTTC.

The chain joins TRBV5-1 to TRBJ1-5, with a tentative D call TRBD1 (5 bases). The CDR3 covers 15 residues. From germline, CDR1 is SGHRS and CDR2 YFSETQ. The V gene lost 8 bases and the J gene lost 9 bases, with 24 bases spanning the gap. The CDR3 DNA sequence: TGCGCCAGGGAACGGGACTCCCGGCGGGAGAGGCCCCAGCATTTT. Translated: CARERDSRRERPQHF.

This chain connects TRBV7-6 to TRBJ1-1; D is unresolved. V lost 0 bases, J lost 2 bases, and 7 bases lay in between. The CDR3 runs to 14 residues. CDR1 and CDR2 from the germline V gene are SGHVS and FNYEAQ. The CDR3 here is CASSLADTNTEAFF. The CDR3 DNA reads as TGTGCCAGCAGCTTAGCAGACACCAACACTGAAGCTTTCTTT.

V and J are TRBV9 and TRBJ2-1; TRBD2 aligns across 8 bases. The CDR3 length is 15 residues. The germline gives CDR1 SGDLS, CDR2 YYNGEE. Trimming at V came to 4 bases and at J to 0 bases, leaving 3 bases not matched to a gene. Here the CDR3 reads CASSLAGSSYNEQFF. The CDR3 DNA follows: TGTGCCAGCAGCTTAGCGGGAAGCTCCTACAATGAGCAGTTCTTC.

This chain connects TRBV29-1 to TRBJ2-1; 12 nucleotides agree with TRBD2. V lost 7 bases to trimming and J lost 8 bases; unmatched junction nucleotides: 6. The CDR3 is 13 amino acids. Germline CDR1 is SQVTM and CDR2 is ANQGSEA. As DNA, the CDR3 is TGCAGCGCTACCAGGACTAGCGGGGATGAGCAGTTCTTC. Encoded protein: CSATRTSGDEQFF.

V is TRBV6-5 and J is TRBJ2-3; D gene ambiguous. V shed 10 bases and J shed 8 bases, with 19 bases lying between them. The V gene's germline CDR1 is MNHEY and CDR2 SVGAGI. The CDR3 has 13 residues. DNA for the CDR3: TGTGCCATCAAGACTCAGGCGTCGGGTACGCAGTATTTT. Protein product: CAIKTQASGTQYF.

The gene calls are TRBV24-1 and TRBJ2-5; D may be TRBD1 or TRBD2 (5 bases each). The CDR3 spans 16 residues. Trimming shortened V by 5 bases and J by 1 base, and 16 bases separated the two germline ends. CDR1 and CDR2 from the germline V gene are KGHDR and SFDVKD. The CDR3 here is CATSGYGGAAQETQYF. CDR3 in DNA: TGTGCCACCAGTGGGTATGGGGGTGCGGCCCAAGAGACCCAGTACTTC.